The 29 T cell receptor beta chains below all came from one sample that was sequenced in a study of blood T cell repertoires in COVID-19. Profiled with immunoSEQ multiplex PCR; TCRdb holds only in-frame clones, not every one. The table shows 150,000 to 200,000 clones, with around 79% occurring only once. The sequencing input was peripheral blood. These receptors all stem from a woman between 40 and 50 years old with COVID-19, enrolled during active disease.

This sequence joins TRBV14 and TRBJ2-7; tentatively, D is TRBD2 (6 bases). This CDR3 is built from 17 residues. Trimming took off 4 bases at V and 3 bases at J, with 22 bases between the two ends. CDR1 is SGHDN and CDR2 is FVKESK in the germline V gene. In nucleotides, the CDR3 is TGTGCCAGCAGCCGGGGAAGGCGCCCGGGGGAACACTACGAGCAGTACTTC. Protein sequence: CASSRGRRPGEHYEQYF.

V is TRBV6-2 or TRBV6-3 and J is TRBJ2-3; a possible D gene is TRBD1 (5 bases). The germline V and J ends were trimmed by 2 bases and 0 bases, with 9 bases remaining between them. This CDR3 region has 15 residues. Germline CDR1 and CDR2: MNHEY and SVGEGT. In DNA form, the CDR3 reads TGTGCCAGCAGTTACGGGGCCACTAGCACAGATACGCAGTATTTT. Amino acid sequence: CASSYGATSTDTQYF.

This clone was seen a handful of times. The chain joins TRBV4-2 to TRBJ2-7; D gene ambiguous. This CDR3 has 11 amino acids. With 5 bases removed from V and 3 bases from J, the gap between germline ends came to 5 bases. Per the germline V gene, CDR1 is LGHNA and CDR2 is YNFKEQ. CDR3 DNA sequence: TGTGCCAGCAGCGAGAACTACGAGCAGTACTTC. It yields the protein CASSENYEQYF.

V is TRBV7-2 and J is TRBJ2-5, with D perhaps matching TRBD1 (6 bases). Trimming took 0 bases from V and 7 from J, leaving 12 bases between them. The germline gives CDR1 SGHTA, CDR2 FQGNSA. The CDR3 spans 14 residues. Here the CDR3 reads CASSLAGALATQYF. Here the CDR3 DNA reads TGTGCCAGCAGCTTAGCGGGGGCTTTGGCGACCCAGTACTTC. The whole variable domain, filled in from reference TRBV7-2 and TRBJ2-5, reads GAGVSQSPSNKVTEKGKDVELRCDPISGHTALYWYRQSLGQGLEFLIYFQGNSAPDKSGLPSDRFSAERTGGSVSTLTIQRTQQEDSAVYLCASSLAGALATQYFGPGTRLLVL.

This clone was seen only once. The chain is built from TRBV5-1 and TRBJ2-1; TRBD2 aligns across 9 bases. The CDR3 totals 15 residues. Germline CDR1 reads SGHRS; CDR2 reads YFSETQ. The junction had 10 bases not matched to a gene; V was cut back by 7 bases and J by 5 bases. The CDR3 coding sequence is TGCGCCAGCCACGCGGTAGCGGGAGATAACAATGAGCAGTTCTTC. Its protein is CASHAVAGDNNEQFF. The full variable domain, with the rest looked up from reference TRBV5-1 and TRBJ2-1, is KAGVTQTPRYLIKTRGQQVTLSCSPISGHRSVSWYQQTPGQGLQFLFEYFSETQRNKGNFPGRFSGRQFSNSRSEMNVSTLELGDSALYLCASHAVAGDNNEQFFGPGTRLTVL.

The rearrangement links TRBV9 to TRBJ2-3, with D hard to call. Germline-derived CDR1 and CDR2 are SGDLS and YYNGEE. This CDR3 is 13 amino acids long. V lost 0 bases, J lost 8 bases, and 10 bases lay in between. The CDR3 region is CASSVAQEATQYF. The CDR3 bases are TGTGCCAGCAGCGTAGCCCAGGAAGCTACGCAGTATTTT. Filled out from reference TRBV9 and TRBJ2-3, the complete variable domain reads DSGVTQTPKHLITATGQRVTLRCSPRSGDLSVYWYQQSLDQGLQFLIQYYNGEERAKGNILERFSAQQFPDLHSELNLSSLELGDSALYFCASSVAQEATQYFGPGTRLTVL.

CDR3 in DNA: TGTGCCAGCTCACCCGGACAGGGGGGCTACACTGAAGCTTTCTTT. Protein sequence: CASSPGQGGYTEAFF. The V gene is TRBV18, the J gene TRBJ1-1; 10 bases line up with TRBD1. The V gene's germline CDR1 is KGHSH and CDR2 LQKENI. With V trimmed by 3 bases and J by 3 bases, 4 bases remained unmatched. This CDR3 comprises 15 residues.

The J gene is TRBJ2-7, the V gene TRBV6-5; D remains ambiguous. V lost 0 bases and J 7 bases, leaving 13 bases between the germline ends. The length of the CDR3 is 14 residues. Germline V CDR1 and CDR2: MNHEY, SVGAGI. The CDR3 sequence: CASSYSFPLVEQYF. In DNA form, the CDR3 reads TGTGCCAGCAGTTACTCCTTCCCATTAGTTGAGCAGTACTTC.

This clone was picked up one time. This chain links TRBV27 with TRBJ1-5, with 7 bases matching TRBD1. V trimming: 6 bases; J trimming: 2 bases; junction bases outside the gene matches: 7. Germline assignment: CDR1 MNHEY and CDR2 SMNVEV (reference sequence). The CDR3 has 15 residues. CDR3 DNA: TGTGCCAGCAGGCAGACAGGGATTGGCAATCAGCCCCAGCATTTT. It codes for CASRQTGIGNQPQHF.

The chain carries TRBV3-1 (or the pseudogene TRBV3-2) and TRBJ1-1, with 9 nucleotides matching TRBD1. Germline-derived CDR1 and CDR2 are LGHDT and YNNKEL (reference sequence). The CDR3 has 17 amino acids. The V segment lost 1 base and the J segment 4 bases; nucleotides outside the gene matches: 10. This CDR3 reads CASSQGDREGFGTEAFF. Written as DNA, the CDR3 is TGTGCCAGCAGCCAAGGGGACAGGGAAGGATTTGGCACTGAAGCTTTCTTT.

The CDR3 loop is CASSYARGLGNTEAFF. The CDR3 nucleotides are TGTGCCAGCAGTTATGCAAGGGGGCTAGGTAACACTGAAGCTTTCTTT. This rearrangement joins TRBV6-2 or TRBV6-3 to TRBJ1-1, with 7 bases lining up with TRBD1. Germline-derived CDR1 and CDR2 are MNHEY and SVGEGT. The ends lost 3 bases at V and 2 bases at J; junction bases unmatched: 9. The CDR3 is 16 amino acids.

This chain uses TRBV9 with TRBJ2-5; TRBD2 agrees at 13 bases. V lost 4 bases to trimming and J lost 2 bases; unmatched junction nucleotides: 5. The germline gives CDR1 SGDLS, CDR2 YYNGEE. The CDR3 sequence is 16 residues long. The CDR3 region has the DNA TGTGCCAGCAGCTCCGGACTAGCGGGGGAACAAGAGACCCAGTACTTC. Its translation: CASSSGLAGEQETQYF.

This chain links TRBV6-5 with TRBJ2-7; the match to TRBD2 covers 7 bases. Germline V gene lookup returns CDR1 MNHEY and CDR2 SVGAGI. The junction had 5 bases not matched to a gene; V was cut back by 2 bases and J by 4 bases. The CDR3 length is 14 residues. This chain's CDR3 is CASSYRSGGYEQYF. The CDR3 region has the DNA TGTGCCAGCAGTTACAGGTCGGGAGGATACGAGCAGTACTTC.

This chain joins TRBV9 and TRBJ2-7; TRBD2 aligns across 9 bases. This CDR3 is built from 15 residues. Germline V gene lookup returns CDR1 SGDLS and CDR2 YYNGEE. The ends lost 0 bases at V and 2 bases at J; junction bases unmatched: 3. The chain's CDR3 is CASSVGVAGAYEQYF. The CDR3 bases are TGTGCCAGCAGCGTAGGGGTAGCGGGAGCCTACGAGCAGTACTTC.

Here the CDR3 reads CASSGQAGQYF. As DNA, the CDR3 is TGTGCCAGCAGCGGACAAGCCGGGCAGTACTTC. The rearrangement uses TRBV7-9 and TRBJ2-7, with a possible D match to TRBD1 (5 bases). The CDR3 consists of 11 residues. Deletions cut 5 bases from V and 9 bases from J, with 11 bases between. Germline CDR1 is SEHNR and CDR2 is FQNEAQ (reference sequence).

This chain uses TRBV3-1 (or the pseudogene TRBV3-2) with TRBJ1-2, with 7 nucleotides matching TRBD1. The trim removed 5 bases at V and 2 bases at J, leaving 2 bases unmatched. The CDR3 has 13 residues. Per germline, CDR1 LGHDT and CDR2 YNNKEL (reference sequence). CDR3 amino acids: CASSSQGNYGYTF. CDR3 in DNA: TGTGCCAGCAGCTCACAGGGGAACTATGGCTACACCTTC.

The chain joins TRBV29-1 to TRBJ2-7; 7 nucleotides align to TRBD1. CDR3 length equals 15 residues. Germline trimming cut 3 bases from V and 2 bases from J; bases unmatched to any gene: 10. CDR1 is SQVTM, CDR2 ANQGSEA, per germline. The CDR3 DNA reads TGCAGCGTTGAGGAGCCCGGGACAGCCGCCTACGAGCAGTACTTC. Protein: CSVEEPGTAAYEQYF.

The sample holds many counts of this clone. The chain recombines TRBV13 with TRBJ1-2; the match to TRBD1 covers 8 bases. Germline V gene lookup returns CDR1 PRHDT and CDR2 FYEKMQ (reference sequence). The length of the CDR3 is 15 residues. Trimming removed 6 bases from V and 7 bases from J; junction bases left unmatched: 13. The CDR3 nucleotides are TGTGCCAGCAGGCTCACAGGGGGAGTACGGAGTGGCTACACCTTC. Translated: CASRLTGGVRSGYTF.

This clone has a handful of counts. V gene TRBV27 combines with J gene TRBJ1-6; D is unresolved. Per the germline V gene, CDR1 is MNHEY and CDR2 is SMNVEV (reference sequence). The CDR3 loop spans 14 amino acids. The V end was cut by 6 bases, the J end by 8 bases, with 14 bases between. CDR3: CASSGPGWDSPLHF. CDR3 nucleotide sequence: TGTGCCAGCAGCGGTCCCGGGTGGGATTCACCCCTCCACTTT.

The chain couples TRBV9 to TRBJ1-3, with D possibly matching TRBD1 (6 bases). The CDR3 covers 15 residues. The V gene's germline CDR1 is SGDLS and CDR2 YYNGEE. Deletions cut 0 bases from V and 4 bases from J, with 11 bases between. CDR3 in amino acids: CASSVATGTGNTIYF. The DNA for the CDR3 is TGTGCCAGCAGCGTAGCTACAGGGACGGGAAACACCATATATTTT.

This chain joins TRBV6-5 and TRBJ2-7, with 11 bases identical to TRBD2. The CDR3 has 14 amino acids. Trimming cost V 6 bases and J 4 bases; bases outside gene matches: 5. The germline CDR1 and CDR2 sequences are MNHEY and SVGAGI. For the CDR3, the DNA is TGTGCCAGCAGCTGGGGGACTAGCGGTTACGAGCAGTACTTC. Translation gives CASSWGTSGYEQYF.

The chain links TRBV30 to TRBJ2-3; TRBD2 matches at 9 bases. Unmatched junction bases numbered 0, after V lost 5 bases and J lost 6 bases. The CDR3 covers 11 residues. Germline loops: CDR1 GTSNPN, CDR2 SVGIG (reference sequence). The chain's CDR3 is CAWGTSDTQYF. The CDR3 DNA reads TGTGCCTGGGGGACTAGCGATACGCAGTATTTT.

The V and J genes are TRBV2 and TRBJ2-1; 11 bases fit TRBD1. Germline assignment: CDR1 SNHLY and CDR2 FYNNEI. V lost 8 bases to trimming and J lost 4 bases; unmatched junction nucleotides: 10. CDR3 length equals 16 residues. In DNA form, the CDR3 reads TGTGCCAGCCCCGGGGGGACAGGGGGGACGTACAATGAGCAGTTCTTC. Translation gives CASPGGTGGTYNEQFF. The whole variable domain, remainder taken from reference TRBV2 and TRBJ2-1, is EPEVTQTPSHQVTQMGQEVILRCVPISNHLYFYWYRQILGQKVEFLVSFYNNEISEKSEIFDDQFSVERPDGSNFTLKIRSTKLEDSAMYFCASPGGTGGTYNEQFFGPGTRLTVL.

The rearrangement links TRBV27 to TRBJ1-4; TRBD1 is a possible D gene (6 bases). Germline V gene lookup returns CDR1 MNHEY and CDR2 SMNVEV (reference sequence). This CDR3 comprises 13 residues. V lost 6 bases and J 4 bases, leaving 9 bases between the germline ends. The CDR3 sequence: CASRRGGNEKLFF. The CDR3 region has the DNA TGTGCCAGCAGACGAGGGGGTAATGAAAAACTGTTTTTT.

This clone showed up just once. The V gene is TRBV11-2, the J gene TRBJ2-7; D uncertain. This CDR3 region has 13 residues. V was clipped by 1 base and J by 4 bases, with 8 bases between them. Germline V gives CDR1 SGHAT, CDR2 FQNNGV. Here the CDR3 reads CASSLARQYEQYF. CDR3 bases: TGTGCCAGCAGCTTAGCGAGGCAGTACGAGCAGTACTTC.

This clone was counted a single time. This chain connects TRBV4-3 to TRBJ2-3; TRBD2 matches 13 bases. This CDR3 region has 17 residues. Germline assignment: CDR1 LGHNA and CDR2 YSLEER. With 0 bases clipped from V and 7 bases from J, the junction kept 7 bases outside the gene matches. For the CDR3, the DNA is TGCGCCAGCAGCCAAGAAGTTGGGACTAGCGGGGCAAATACGCAGTATTTT. This encodes CASSQEVGTSGANTQYF.

The chain carries TRBV11-2 and TRBJ2-5; the D is unclear. V was trimmed by 2 bases and J by 5 bases, leaving 12 bases between them. CDR1 and CDR2 from the germline V gene are SGHAT and FQNNGV. This CDR3 is built from 14 residues. The CDR3 nucleotides are TGTGCCAGCAGCTTAAGTATAACTCCGGAGACCCAGTACTTC. Translated, it gives CASSLSITPETQYF.

The rearrangement links TRBV9 to TRBJ1-1; 8 positions agree with TRBD1. V trimming: 3 bases; J trimming: 1 base; junction bases outside the gene matches: 2. This CDR3 region has 14 residues. Germline assignment: CDR1 SGDLS and CDR2 YYNGEE. The CDR3 DNA follows: TGTGCCAGCAGCGCGCAGGGGGCGAACACTGAAGCTTTCTTT. This codes for CASSAQGANTEAFF.

Remarks on this clone: This CDR3 is also generated by other DNA sequences in the sample. The chain recombines TRBV19 with TRBJ2-5; D unresolved. CDR1 is LNHDA, CDR2 SQIVND, per germline (reference sequence). Trimming took 3 bases from V and 2 from J, leaving 7 bases between them. The CDR3 consists of 13 residues. The CDR3 reads CASSIGAQETQYF. CDR3 bases: TGTGCCAGTAGTATCGGAGCTCAAGAGACCCAGTACTTC.